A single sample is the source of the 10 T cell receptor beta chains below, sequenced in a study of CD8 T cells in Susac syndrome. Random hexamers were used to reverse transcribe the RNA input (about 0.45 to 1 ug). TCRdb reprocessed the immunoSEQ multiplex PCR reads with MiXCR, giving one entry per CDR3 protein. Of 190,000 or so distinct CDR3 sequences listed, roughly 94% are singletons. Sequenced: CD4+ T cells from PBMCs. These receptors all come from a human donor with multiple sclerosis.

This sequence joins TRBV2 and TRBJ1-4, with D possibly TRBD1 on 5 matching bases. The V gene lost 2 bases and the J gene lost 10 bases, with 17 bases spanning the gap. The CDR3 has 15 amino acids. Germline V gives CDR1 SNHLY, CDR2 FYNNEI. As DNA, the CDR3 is TGTGCCAGCAGTGAAACCCGTGAGGGGCCGGGAAAACTGTTTTTT. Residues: CASSETREGPGKLFF.

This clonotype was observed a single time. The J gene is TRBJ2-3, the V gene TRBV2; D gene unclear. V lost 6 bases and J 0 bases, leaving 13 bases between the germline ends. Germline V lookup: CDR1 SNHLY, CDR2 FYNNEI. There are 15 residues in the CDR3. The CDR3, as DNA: TGTGCCAGCAGCCGCGACTGGCTGAGCACAGATACGCAGTATTTT. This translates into CASSRDWLSTDTQYF.

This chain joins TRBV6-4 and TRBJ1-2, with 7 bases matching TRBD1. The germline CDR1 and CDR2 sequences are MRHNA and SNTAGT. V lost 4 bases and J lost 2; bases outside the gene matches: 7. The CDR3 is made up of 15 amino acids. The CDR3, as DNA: TGTGCCAGCAGTGTACAAGGGGGCGCGAACTATGGCTACACCTTC. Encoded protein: CASSVQGGANYGYTF.

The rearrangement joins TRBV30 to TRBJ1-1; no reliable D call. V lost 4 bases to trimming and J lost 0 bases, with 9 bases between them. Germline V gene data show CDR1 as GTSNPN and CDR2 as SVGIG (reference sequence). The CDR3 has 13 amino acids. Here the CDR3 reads CAWKVTMNTEAFF. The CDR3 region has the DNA TGTGCCTGGAAGGTTACCATGAACACTGAAGCTTTCTTT.

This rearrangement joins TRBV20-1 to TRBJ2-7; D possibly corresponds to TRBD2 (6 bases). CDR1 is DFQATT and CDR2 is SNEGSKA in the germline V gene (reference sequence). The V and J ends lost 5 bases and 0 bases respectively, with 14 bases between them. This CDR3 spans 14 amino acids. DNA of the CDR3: TGCAGTGCTTCGGGACTTCTTCCCTCCTACGAGCAGTACTTC. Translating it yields CSASGLLPSYEQYF.

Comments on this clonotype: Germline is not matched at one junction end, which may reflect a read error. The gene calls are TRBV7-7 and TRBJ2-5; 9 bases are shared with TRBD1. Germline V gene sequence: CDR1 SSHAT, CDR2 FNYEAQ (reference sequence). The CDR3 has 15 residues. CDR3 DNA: TGTGCTAGCAGCCCCGGGACAGGGAGTCGAGAGACCCAGTACTTC. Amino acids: CASSPGTGSRETQYF.

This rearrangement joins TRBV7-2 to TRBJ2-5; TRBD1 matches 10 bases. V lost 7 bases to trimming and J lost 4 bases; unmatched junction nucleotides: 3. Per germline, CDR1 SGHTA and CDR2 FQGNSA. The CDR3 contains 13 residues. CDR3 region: CASTDRGPETQYF. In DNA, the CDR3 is TGTGCCAGCACAGACAGGGGGCCAGAGACCCAGTACTTC.

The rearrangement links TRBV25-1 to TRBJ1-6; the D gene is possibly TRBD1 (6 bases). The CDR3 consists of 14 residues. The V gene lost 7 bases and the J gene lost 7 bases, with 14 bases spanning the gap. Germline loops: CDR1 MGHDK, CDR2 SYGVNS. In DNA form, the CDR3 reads TGTGCCAGCACCGAGGGCAGGGGAAATTCACCCCTCCACTTT. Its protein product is CASTEGRGNSPLHF.

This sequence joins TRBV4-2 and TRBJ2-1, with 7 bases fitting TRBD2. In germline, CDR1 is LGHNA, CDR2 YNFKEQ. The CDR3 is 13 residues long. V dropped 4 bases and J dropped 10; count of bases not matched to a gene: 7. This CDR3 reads CASSRGLLAEQFF. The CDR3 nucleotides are TGTGCCAGCAGCCGCGGGCTACTAGCGGAGCAGTTCTTC.

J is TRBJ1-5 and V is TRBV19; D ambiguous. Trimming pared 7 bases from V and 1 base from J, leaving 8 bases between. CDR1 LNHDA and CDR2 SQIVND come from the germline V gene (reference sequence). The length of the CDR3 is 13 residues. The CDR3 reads CASTDGSNQPQHF. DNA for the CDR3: TGTGCCAGTACCGATGGGAGCAATCAGCCCCAGCATTTT.